In this sample, the clone carrying this TCR beta chain turned up a few times. The record originates from a study of blood T cell repertoires in COVID-19. At the level of the study: From the United States, Italy and Spain came samples of acute and convalescent COVID-19. Sources were T cells, B-cell-depleted T cells, or PBMCs; the material itself was cDNA or gDNA.

In the source study's methods: How many nucleated cells were present was estimated from reference gene primer amplification. Sequencing was performed with immunoSEQ multiplex PCR; in TCRdb, only in-frame clones are kept and a portion is missing. V and J calls and clone size are those listed in that table; D and trimming were worked out from the DNA. The data contain some 320,000 clones, approximately 85% of them singletons. Trimming at V came to 1 base and at J to 3 bases, leaving 7 bases not matched to a gene. The germline V gene encodes CDR1 SGHKS and CDR2 YYEKEE (reference sequence). This CDR3 is 16 amino acids long.

Source material: peripheral blood. The chain employs TRBV5-5 and TRBJ1-5; 7 bases fit TRBD1. The TCR was taken from a human donor in a cohort sampled during active COVID-19. CDR3 DNA: TGTGCCAGCAGCTTGAGGGACAGAGAATTCAATCAGCCCCAGCATTTT. Encoded protein: CASSLRDREFNQPQHF.